This TCR beta chain stems from a study of shared clonotypes between healthy human individuals. The CDR3 spans 12 residues. V lost 6 bases to trimming and J lost 4 bases; unmatched junction nucleotides: 2. CDR1 and CDR2 (germline): MDHEN, SYDVKM. Sequencing used immunoSEQ multiplex PCR; TCRdb keeps in-frame clones, though not all of them. This table has approximately 2,300,000 clones, under 95% appearing once. The source is a man younger than 30 in good health. Some clones in this sample may be carry-over from other donors' samples. The sequencing sample was made of naive CD4+ T cells from PBMCs. Stated subset: CD45RA+ positively selected. The V gene is TRBV28, the J gene TRBJ1-2, with 7 positions matching TRBD1. The CDR3 loop reads CASREGAYGYTF. The CDR3 DNA follows: TGTGCCAGCAGGGAGGGGGCCTATGGCTACACCTTC.